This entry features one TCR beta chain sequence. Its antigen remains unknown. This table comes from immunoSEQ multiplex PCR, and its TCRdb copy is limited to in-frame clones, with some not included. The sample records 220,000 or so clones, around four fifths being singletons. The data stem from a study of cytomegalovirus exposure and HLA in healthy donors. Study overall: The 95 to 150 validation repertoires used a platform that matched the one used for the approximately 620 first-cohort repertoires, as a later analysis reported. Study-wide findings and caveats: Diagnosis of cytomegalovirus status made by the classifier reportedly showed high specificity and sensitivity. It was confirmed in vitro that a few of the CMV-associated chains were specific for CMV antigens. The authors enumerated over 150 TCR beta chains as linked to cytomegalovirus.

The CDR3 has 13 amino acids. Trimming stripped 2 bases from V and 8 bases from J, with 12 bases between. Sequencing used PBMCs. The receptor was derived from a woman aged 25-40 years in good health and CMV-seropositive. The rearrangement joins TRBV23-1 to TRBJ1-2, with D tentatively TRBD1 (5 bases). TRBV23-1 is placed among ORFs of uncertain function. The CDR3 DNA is TGCGCCAGCAGTCAAAGCTGCGGGGGAGGCTACACCTTC. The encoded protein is CASSQSCGGGYTF.